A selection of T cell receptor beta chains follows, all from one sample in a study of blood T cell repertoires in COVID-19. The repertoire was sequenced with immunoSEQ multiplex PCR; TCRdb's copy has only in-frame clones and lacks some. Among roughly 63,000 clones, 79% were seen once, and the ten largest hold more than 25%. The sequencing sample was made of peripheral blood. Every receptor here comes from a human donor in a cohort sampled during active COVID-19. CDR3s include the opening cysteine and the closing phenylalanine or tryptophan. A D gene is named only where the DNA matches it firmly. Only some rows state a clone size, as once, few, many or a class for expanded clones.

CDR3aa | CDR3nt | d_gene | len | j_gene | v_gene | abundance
CATSTTGQGWDEQFF | TGTGCCACCAGTACCACGGGACAGGGTTGGGATGAGCAGTTCTTC | TRBD1 | 15 | TRBJ2-1 | TRBV24-1 | NA
CASSVGTGLETQYF | TGTGCCAGCAGCGTAGGGACAGGGTTGGAGACCCAGTACTTC | TRBD1 | 14 | TRBJ2-5 | TRBV9 | NA
CASSTLEGFDQPQHF | TGTGCCAGTAGTACGTTGGAGGGTTTTGACCAGCCCCAGCATTTT | NA | 15 | TRBJ1-5 | TRBV19 | NA
CASSLRTGGNQPQHF | TGTGCCAGCAGTTTAAGGACAGGGGGCAATCAGCCCCAGCATTTT | TRBD1 | 15 | TRBJ1-5 | TRBV27 | NA
CASRAGLAGLTDTQYF | TGCGCCAGCAGGGCGGGACTAGCGGGTCTCACAGATACGCAGTATTTT | TRBD2 | 16 | TRBJ2-3 | TRBV4-1 | once
CASSVDPGNEKLFF | TGTGCCAGCAGCGTGGACCCGGGGAATGAAAAACTGTTTTTT | NA | 14 | TRBJ1-4 | TRBV9 | NA
CATSREIGFSGNTIYF | TGTGCCACCAGCAGAGAGATCGGGTTCTCTGGAAACACCATATATTTT | NA | 16 | TRBJ1-3 | TRBV15 | NA
CASSLRTAWDQETQYF | TGTGCCAGCAGCCTTCGGACAGCCTGGGATCAAGAGACCCAGTACTTC | NA | 16 | TRBJ2-5 | TRBV11-2 | NA
CASSLTSGRDTQYF | TGTGCCAGCAGTCTGACTAGCGGGAGAGATACGCAGTATTTT | TRBD2 | 14 | TRBJ2-3 | TRBV2 | NA
CASSPSTDTQYF | TGTGCCAGCTCCCCTAGCACAGATACGCAGTATTTT | NA | 12 | TRBJ2-3 | TRBV18 | NA
CASSTGGDYGYTF | TGTGCCAGCTCGACTGGGGGGGACTATGGCTACACCTTC | NA | 13 | TRBJ1-2 | TRBV6-5 | NA
CASSSRGRRETQYF | TGTGCCAGCAGTAGTAGGGGCCGGAGAGAGACCCAGTACTTC | NA | 14 | TRBJ2-5 | TRBV27 | NA
CASSPGTSSYNEQFF | TGTGCCAGCAGCCCCGGGACTAGTTCCTACAATGAGCAGTTCTTC | TRBD2 | 15 | TRBJ2-1 | TRBV6-5 | NA
CASSIQGFSQPQHF | TGTGCCAGTAGCATTCAGGGGTTCAGTCAGCCCCAGCATTTT | NA | 14 | TRBJ1-5 | TRBV19 | NA
CASSLTGAGQPQHF | TGTGCCAGCAGCTTGACAGGGGCCGGTCAGCCCCAGCATTTT | TRBD1 | 14 | TRBJ1-5 | TRBV6-5 | few
CSVTSSGSNQYF | TGCAGCGTTACGTCTAGCGGGAGTAACCAGTACTTC | TRBD2 | 12 | TRBJ2-5 | TRBV29-1 | NA
CASSMGRAGGYTF | TGTGCCAGTAGTATGGGGAGGGCTGGTGGCTACACCTTC | NA | 13 | TRBJ1-2 | TRBV19 | NA
CASSPHLAKNIQYF | TGTGCCAGCAGCCCGCACTTAGCCAAAAACATTCAGTACTTC | NA | 14 | TRBJ2-4 | TRBV14 | NA
CASSLVRGRRGTDTQYF | TGTGCCAGCAGTTTAGTTCGCGGGAGGAGGGGCACAGATACGCAGTATTTT | TRBD2 | 17 | TRBJ2-3 | TRBV27 | NA
CAWSVARQETQYF | TGTGCCTGGAGTGTAGCGAGACAAGAGACCCAGTACTTC | NA | 13 | TRBJ2-5 | TRBV30 | NA
CASTPGGDTQYF | TGTGCCAGCACCCCTGGGGGGGATACGCAGTATTTT | NA | 12 | TRBJ2-3 | TRBV7-9 | NA
CASSYSTGYGGYTF | TGTGCCAGCAGTTACTCTACGGGGTATGGTGGCTACACCTTC | NA | 14 | TRBJ1-2 | TRBV6-2/TRBV6-3 | NA
CASRPSGLAPYF | TGTGCCAGCCGACCTAGCGGGCTAGCTCCGTATTTT | TRBD2 | 12 | TRBJ2-3 | TRBV12-3/TRBV12-4 | NA
CASSYLGTSFNEQFF | TGTGCCAGCAGCTACCTTGGGACTAGCTTCAATGAGCAGTTCTTC | TRBD2 | 15 | TRBJ2-1 | TRBV27 | NA